The next 9 T cell receptor beta chains were all read from a single sample in a study of T cells in localized non-small cell lung cancer. TCRdb's table, derived via immunoSEQ multiplex PCR, lists solely in-frame clones and lacks some. The table lists around 91,000 clones, about 91% of them singletons. The sequenced sample was peripheral blood, obtained before any cancer treatment. The origin of the receptors is a man aged 35-69 years with stage I squamous cell lung carcinoma.

The chain carries TRBV6-1 and TRBJ1-2, with D hard to call. Trimming stripped 7 bases from V and 7 bases from J, with 19 bases between. CDR3 length: 14 residues. CDR1 and CDR2 (germline): MNHNS, SASEGT. Here the CDR3 reads CASMLSMGVGGYTF. For the CDR3, the DNA is TGTGCCAGCATGCTCTCGATGGGTGTAGGTGGCTACACCTTC.

The V gene is TRBV5-1, the J gene TRBJ1-5; TRBD1 matches at 11 bases. Germline lookup yields CDR1 SGHRS and CDR2 YFSETQ. The CDR3 sequence is 16 residues long. The V and J ends lost 4 bases and 2 bases, in that order; junction bases with no gene match: 5. The CDR3 loop reads CASSLGTGGRNQPQHF. For the CDR3, the DNA is TGCGCCAGCAGCCTCGGGACAGGGGGTCGCAATCAGCCCCAGCATTTT. Looking up the rest from reference TRBV5-1 and TRBJ1-5 gives the full variable domain: KAGVTQTPRYLIKTRGQQVTLSCSPISGHRSVSWYQQTPGQGLQFLFEYFSETQRNKGNFPGRFSGRQFSNSRSEMNVSTLELGDSALYLCASSLGTGGRNQPQHFGDGTRLSIL.

CDR3 loop: CASSPGGRTEAFF. The CDR3 coding sequence is TGTGCCAGCAGCCCCGGGGGCCGCACTGAAGCTTTCTTT. This chain links TRBV9 with TRBJ1-1, with D possibly matching TRBD1 (6 bases). V lost 4 bases, J lost 4 bases, and 11 bases lay in between. The CDR3 consists of 13 residues. Germline CDR1 reads SGDLS; CDR2 reads YYNGEE.

V usage is TRBV7-2 and J usage is TRBJ2-3; D is undetermined. Germline lookup yields CDR1 SGHTA and CDR2 FQGNSA. Trimming pared 0 bases from V and 2 bases from J, leaving 3 bases between. CDR3 length equals 13 residues. CDR3 protein: CASSLAATDTQYF. In DNA form, the CDR3 reads TGTGCCAGCAGCTTAGCGGCCACAGATACGCAGTATTTT.

This chain links TRBV27 with TRBJ1-5; D may be TRBD1 (5 bases). Trimming shortened V by 6 bases and J by 1 base, and 19 bases separated the two germline ends. Germline V lookup: CDR1 MNHEY, CDR2 SMNVEV (reference sequence). The CDR3 loop spans 17 amino acids. The CDR3 coding sequence is TGTGCCAGCAGCCGCATCGGCGGGACTAAAAGCAATCAGCCCCAGCATTTT. This sequence encodes CASSRIGGTKSNQPQHF.

This clone was recorded once. The chain combines TRBV5-4 with TRBJ1-4, with D unresolved. CDR1 is SGHNT, CDR2 YYREEE, per germline (reference sequence). This CDR3 has 18 amino acids. Trimming shortened V by 4 bases and J by 8 bases, and 27 bases separated the two germline ends. DNA of the CDR3: TGTGCCAGCAGCCCCCGTCCGAAAGGGCTGGGGTCTGGGGAAAAACTGTTTTTT. Amino acid sequence: CASSPRPKGLGSGEKLFF. The whole variable domain, filled in from reference TRBV5-4 and TRBJ1-4, reads ETGVTQSPTHLIKTRGQQVTLRCSSQSGHNTVSWYQQALGQGPQFIFQYYREEENGRGNFPPRFSGLQFPNYSSELNVNALELDDSALYLCASSPRPKGLGSGEKLFFGSGTQLSVL.

The chain joins TRBV7-2 to TRBJ2-7, with D possibly being TRBD1 or TRBD2 (5 bases each). V lost 1 base and J lost 7, with 17 bases in between. Germline values: CDR1 SGHTA, CDR2 FQGNSA. This CDR3 is built from 15 residues. The DNA of the CDR3 is TGTGCCAGCAGCTTAGGACAAGGGACCCTACGGGAGCAGTACTTC. Translating it yields CASSLGQGTLREQYF.

The CDR3 region has the DNA TGCGCCAGCAGCCTCCAAGGCTCCGACAAGAACACTGAAGCTTTCTTT. This encodes CASSLQGSDKNTEAFF. The J gene is TRBJ1-1, the V gene TRBV5-1; unclear D gene. The germline V gene encodes CDR1 SGHRS and CDR2 YFSETQ. This CDR3 contains 16 residues. The V and J ends lost 4 bases and 1 base respectively, with 17 bases between them.

The chain employs TRBV4-1 and TRBJ2-6; D uncertain. Germline-derived CDR1 and CDR2 are MGHRA and YSYEKL. The CDR3 runs 15 residues. V lost 6 bases, J lost 0 bases, and 9 bases lay in between. The CDR3 sequence: CASSSPGSGANVLTF. CDR3 in DNA: TGCGCCAGCAGTTCTCCCGGCTCTGGGGCCAACGTCCTGACTTTC.